This TCR beta chain was identified during a study of molecular identifiers for immune sequencing clone quantification. In regard to this clonotype: Its matching antigen is unknown.

The authors built bulk TCR libraries by previously described methods with listed TCR primers. TCRdb redid the calling of the PCR reads with MiXCR, one entry per CDR3 protein. In the table there are more than 550,000 distinct CDR3 sequences, around 25% of which are singletons. Naive CD8 T cells were picked out by sorting for CD8+CD4-CCR7+CD45RA+. The study's findings and limits: For effector cells, clones above 20 RNA copies held over 98% of molecules; for naive cells, under 1%. Detection of one spiked Jurkat cell's TCR RNA reportedly worked in 1 million or so naive cells.

With V trimmed by 5 bases and J by 9 bases, 14 bases remained unmatched. The CDR3 has 16 amino acids. Germline V CDR1 and CDR2: MNHEY, SMNVEV (reference sequence). Sequenced: naive CD8+ T cells from blood, with Jurkat cell RNA spiked in. Specified subset: FACS-sorted CD8+CD4-CCR7+CD45RA+ naive T cells. This chain uses TRBV27 with TRBJ2-7; 12 bases align to TRBD2. The source is a human donor in good health. Some libraries in this study had Jurkat cell RNA spiked in. CDR3 amino acids: CASSHTGTSGLLGQYF. The DNA for the CDR3 is TGTGCCAGCAGTCATACCGGGACTAGCGGGTTGCTGGGGCAGTACTTC.